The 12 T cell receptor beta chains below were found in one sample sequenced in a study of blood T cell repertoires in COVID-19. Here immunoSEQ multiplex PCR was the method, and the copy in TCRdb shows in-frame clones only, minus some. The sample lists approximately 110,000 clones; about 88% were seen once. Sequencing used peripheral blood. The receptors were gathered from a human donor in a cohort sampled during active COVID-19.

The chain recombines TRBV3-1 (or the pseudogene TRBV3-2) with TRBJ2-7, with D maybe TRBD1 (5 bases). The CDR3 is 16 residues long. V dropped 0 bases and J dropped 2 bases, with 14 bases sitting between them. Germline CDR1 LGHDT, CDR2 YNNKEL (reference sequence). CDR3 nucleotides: TGTGCCAGCAGCCAAGATCTCACAGGTTATACCTACGAGCAGTACTTC. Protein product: CASSQDLTGYTYEQYF.

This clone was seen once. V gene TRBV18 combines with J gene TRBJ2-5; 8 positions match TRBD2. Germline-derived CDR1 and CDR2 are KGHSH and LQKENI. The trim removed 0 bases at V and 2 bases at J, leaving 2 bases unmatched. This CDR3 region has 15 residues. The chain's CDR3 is CASSPPAGGQETQYF. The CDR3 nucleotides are TGTGCCAGCTCACCACCGGCGGGGGGACAAGAGACCCAGTACTTC.

CDR3 region: CASSLRGVGTQYF. In DNA, the CDR3 is TGTGCCAGCAGCTTGAGGGGTGTGGGTACGCAGTATTTT. This chain joins TRBV5-4 and TRBJ2-3; D is perhaps TRBD1 (5 bases). The CDR3 runs 13 residues. From germline, CDR1 is SGHNT and CDR2 YYREEE (reference sequence). V lost 1 base, J lost 8 bases, and 11 bases lay in between.

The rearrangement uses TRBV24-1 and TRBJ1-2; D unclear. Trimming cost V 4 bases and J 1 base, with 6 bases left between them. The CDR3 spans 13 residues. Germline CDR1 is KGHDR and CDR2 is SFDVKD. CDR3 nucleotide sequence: TGTGCCACCAGTGACCACATTAACTATGGCTACACCTTC. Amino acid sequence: CATSDHINYGYTF.

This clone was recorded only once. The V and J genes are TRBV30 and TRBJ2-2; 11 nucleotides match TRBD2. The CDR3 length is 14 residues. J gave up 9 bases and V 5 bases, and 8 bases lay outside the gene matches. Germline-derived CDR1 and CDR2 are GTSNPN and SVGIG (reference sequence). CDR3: CAWGIAGGPRELFF. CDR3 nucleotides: TGTGCCTGGGGGATAGCGGGAGGGCCTCGGGAGCTGTTTTTT.

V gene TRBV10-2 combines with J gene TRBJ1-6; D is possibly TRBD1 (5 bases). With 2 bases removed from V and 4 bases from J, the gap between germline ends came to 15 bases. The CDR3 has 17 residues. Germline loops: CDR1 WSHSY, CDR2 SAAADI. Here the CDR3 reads CASSEEGGVTYNSPLHF. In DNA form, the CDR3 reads TGCGCCAGCAGTGAGGAGGGAGGGGTCACGTATAATTCACCCCTCCACTTT.

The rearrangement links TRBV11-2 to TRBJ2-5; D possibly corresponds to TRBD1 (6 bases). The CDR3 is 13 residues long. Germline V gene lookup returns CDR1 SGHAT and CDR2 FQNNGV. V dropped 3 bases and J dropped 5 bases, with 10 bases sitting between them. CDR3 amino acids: CASSFGQGETQYF. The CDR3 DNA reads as TGTGCCAGCAGCTTCGGGCAGGGGGAGACCCAGTACTTC.

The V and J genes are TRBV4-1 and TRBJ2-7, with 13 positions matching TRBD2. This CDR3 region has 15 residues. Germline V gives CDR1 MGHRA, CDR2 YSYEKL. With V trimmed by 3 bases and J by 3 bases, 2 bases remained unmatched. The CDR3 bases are TGCGCCAGCAGCCAGCGACTAGCGGGGGGCTACGAGCAGTACTTC. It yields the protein CASSQRLAGGYEQYF.

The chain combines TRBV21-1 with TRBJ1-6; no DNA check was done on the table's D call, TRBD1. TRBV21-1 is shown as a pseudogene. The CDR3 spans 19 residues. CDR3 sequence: CASSTRLDRERGYNSPLHF. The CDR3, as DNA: TGTGCCAGCAGCACCAGATTGGACAGGGAAAGAGGCTATAATTCACCCCTCCACTTT.

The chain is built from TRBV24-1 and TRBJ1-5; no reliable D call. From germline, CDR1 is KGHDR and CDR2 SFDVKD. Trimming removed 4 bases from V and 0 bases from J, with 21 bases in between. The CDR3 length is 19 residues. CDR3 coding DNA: TGTGCCACCAGTGACGTTCTTCGGGAAGTTCGATATAGCAATCAGCCCCAGCATTTT. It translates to CATSDVLREVRYSNQPQHF.

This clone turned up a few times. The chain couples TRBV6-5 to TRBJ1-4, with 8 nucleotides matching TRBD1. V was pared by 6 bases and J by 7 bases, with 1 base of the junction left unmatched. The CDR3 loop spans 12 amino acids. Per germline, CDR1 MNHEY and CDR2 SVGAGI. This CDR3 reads CASRDRGEKLFF. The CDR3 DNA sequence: TGTGCCAGCAGAGACAGGGGTGAAAAACTGTTTTTT.

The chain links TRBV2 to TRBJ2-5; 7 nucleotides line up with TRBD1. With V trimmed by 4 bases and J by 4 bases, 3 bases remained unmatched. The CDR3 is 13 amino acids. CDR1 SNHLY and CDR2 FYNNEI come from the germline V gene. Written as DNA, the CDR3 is TGTGCCAGCAGTGGGGCAGGGGGAGAGACCCAGTACTTC. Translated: CASSGAGGETQYF.